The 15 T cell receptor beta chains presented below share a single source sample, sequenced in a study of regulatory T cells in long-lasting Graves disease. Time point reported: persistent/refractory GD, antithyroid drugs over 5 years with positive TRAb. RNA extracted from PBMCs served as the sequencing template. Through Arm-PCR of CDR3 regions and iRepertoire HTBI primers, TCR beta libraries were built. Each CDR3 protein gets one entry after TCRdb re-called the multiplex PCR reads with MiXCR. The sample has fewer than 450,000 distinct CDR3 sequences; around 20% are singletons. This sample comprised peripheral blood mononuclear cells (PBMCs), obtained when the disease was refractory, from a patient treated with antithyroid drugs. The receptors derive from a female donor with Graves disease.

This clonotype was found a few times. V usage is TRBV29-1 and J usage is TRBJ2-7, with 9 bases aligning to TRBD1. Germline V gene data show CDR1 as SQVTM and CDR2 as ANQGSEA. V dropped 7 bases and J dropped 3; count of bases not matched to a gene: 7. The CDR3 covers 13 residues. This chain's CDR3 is CSARQGEYYEQYF. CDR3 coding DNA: TGCAGCGCGAGACAGGGGGAGTACTACGAGCAGTACTTC.

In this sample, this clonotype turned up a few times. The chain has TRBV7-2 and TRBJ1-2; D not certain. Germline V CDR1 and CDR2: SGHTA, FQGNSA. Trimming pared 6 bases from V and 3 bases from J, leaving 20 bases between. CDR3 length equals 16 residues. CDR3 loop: CASRFFRAPKDYGYTF. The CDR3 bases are TGTGCCAGCAGGTTCTTCCGGGCCCCGAAGGACTATGGCTACACCTTC.

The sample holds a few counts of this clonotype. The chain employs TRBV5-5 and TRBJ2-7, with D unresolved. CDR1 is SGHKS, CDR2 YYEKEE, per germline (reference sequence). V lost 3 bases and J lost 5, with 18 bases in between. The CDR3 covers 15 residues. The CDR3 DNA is TGTGCCAGCAGCTCGTTAACGGGCAGGATTGACGAGCAGTACTTC. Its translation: CASSSLTGRIDEQYF. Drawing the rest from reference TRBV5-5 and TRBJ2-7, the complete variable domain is DAGVTQSPTHLIKTRGQQVTLRCSPISGHKSVSWYQQVLGQGPQFIFQYYEKEERGRGNFPDRFSARQFPNYSSELNVNALLLGDSALYLCASSSLTGRIDEQYFGPGTRLTVT.

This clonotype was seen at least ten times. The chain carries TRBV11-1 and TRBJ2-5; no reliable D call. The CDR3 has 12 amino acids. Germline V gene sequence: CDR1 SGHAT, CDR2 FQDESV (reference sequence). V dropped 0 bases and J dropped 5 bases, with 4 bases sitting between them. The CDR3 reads CASSLASETQYF. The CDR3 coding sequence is TGTGCCAGCAGCTTAGCAAGTGAGACCCAGTACTTC.

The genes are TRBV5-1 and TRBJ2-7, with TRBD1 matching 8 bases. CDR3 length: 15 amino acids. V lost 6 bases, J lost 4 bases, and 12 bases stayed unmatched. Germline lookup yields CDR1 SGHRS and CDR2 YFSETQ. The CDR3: CASTPTGTGLYEQYF. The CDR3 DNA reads TGCGCCAGCACCCCAACCGGGACAGGTTTGTACGAGCAGTACTTC.

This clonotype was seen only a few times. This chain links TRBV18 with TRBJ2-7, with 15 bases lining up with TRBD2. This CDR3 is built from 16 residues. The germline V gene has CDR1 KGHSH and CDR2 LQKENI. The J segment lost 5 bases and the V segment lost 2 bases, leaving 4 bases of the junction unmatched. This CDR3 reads CASSPIGLAGGNEQYF. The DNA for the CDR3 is TGTGCCAGCTCACCAATTGGACTAGCGGGAGGGAACGAGCAGTACTTC.

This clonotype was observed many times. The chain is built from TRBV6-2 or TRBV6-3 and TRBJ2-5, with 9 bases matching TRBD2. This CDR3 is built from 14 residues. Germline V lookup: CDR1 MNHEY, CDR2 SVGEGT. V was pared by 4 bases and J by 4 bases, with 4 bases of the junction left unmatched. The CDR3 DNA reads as TGTGCCAGCAGTTCGGCGGGAGGGGGAGAGACCCAGTACTTC. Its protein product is CASSSAGGGETQYF.

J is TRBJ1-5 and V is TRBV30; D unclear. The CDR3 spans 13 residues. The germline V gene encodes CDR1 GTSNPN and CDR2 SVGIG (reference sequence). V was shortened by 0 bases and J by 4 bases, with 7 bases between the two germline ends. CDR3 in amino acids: CAWSVQQNQPQHF. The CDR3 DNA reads TGTGCCTGGAGTGTACAACAAAATCAGCCCCAGCATTTT.

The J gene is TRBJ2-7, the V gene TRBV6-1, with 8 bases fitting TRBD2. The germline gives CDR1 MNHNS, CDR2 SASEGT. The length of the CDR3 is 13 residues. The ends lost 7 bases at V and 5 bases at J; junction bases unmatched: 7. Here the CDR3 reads CASMEGLADEQYF. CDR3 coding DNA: TGTGCCAGCATGGAAGGACTAGCCGACGAGCAGTACTTC.

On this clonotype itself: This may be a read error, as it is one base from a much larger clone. The CDR3 bases are TGTGTCAGCAGCCGAGGGACAACTAATCAAGAGACCCAGTACTTC. Encoded protein: CVSSRGTTNQETQYF. The chain uses TRBV7-2 and TRBJ2-5; possible D gene TRBD1, 6 bases. This CDR3 is built from 15 residues. From germline, CDR1 is SGHTA and CDR2 FQGNSA.

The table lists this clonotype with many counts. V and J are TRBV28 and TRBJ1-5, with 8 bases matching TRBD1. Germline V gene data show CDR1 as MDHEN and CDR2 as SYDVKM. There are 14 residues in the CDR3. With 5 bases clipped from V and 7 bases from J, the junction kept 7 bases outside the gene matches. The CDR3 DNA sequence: TGTGCCAGCAGTACTGCCCGGACAGGGCAGCCCCAGCATTTT. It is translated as CASSTARTGQPQHF.

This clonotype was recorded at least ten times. The CDR3 region has the DNA TGTGCCAGCAGGATCGACAGGGACTATGGCTACACCTTC. Its translation is CASRIDRDYGYTF. This chain connects TRBV2 to TRBJ1-2, with TRBD1 identical over 7 bases. V lost 6 bases to trimming and J lost 3 bases; unmatched junction nucleotides: 4. Germline-derived CDR1 and CDR2 are SNHLY and FYNNEI. The CDR3 runs 13 residues.

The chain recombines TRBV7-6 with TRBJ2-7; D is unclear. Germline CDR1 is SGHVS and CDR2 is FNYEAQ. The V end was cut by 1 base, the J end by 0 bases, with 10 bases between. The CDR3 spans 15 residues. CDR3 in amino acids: CASSLGAASSYEQYF. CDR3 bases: TGTGCCAGCAGCTTAGGAGCAGCTAGCTCCTACGAGCAGTACTTC.

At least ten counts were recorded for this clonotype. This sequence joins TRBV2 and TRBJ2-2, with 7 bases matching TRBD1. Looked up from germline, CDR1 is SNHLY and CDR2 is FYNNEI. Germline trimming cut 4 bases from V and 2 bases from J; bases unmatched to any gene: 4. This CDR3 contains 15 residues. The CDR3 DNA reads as TGTGCCAGCAGTGTTGGGGACAGAAACACCGGGGAGCTGTTTTTT. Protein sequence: CASSVGDRNTGELFF.

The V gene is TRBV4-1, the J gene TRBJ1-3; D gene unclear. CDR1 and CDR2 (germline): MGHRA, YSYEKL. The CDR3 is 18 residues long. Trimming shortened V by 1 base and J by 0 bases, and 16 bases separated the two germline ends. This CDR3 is CASSQVGGDHFSGNTIYF. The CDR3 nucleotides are TGCGCCAGCAGCCAAGTCGGAGGTGACCACTTCTCTGGAAACACCATATATTTT.